This T cell receptor beta chain was sequenced during a study of blood T cell repertoires in COVID-19. Study information: COVID-19 samples from acute and convalescent phases originated in the United States, Italy and Spain. From T cells, B-cell-depleted T cells, or PBMCs came the material, which was cDNA or gDNA.

This clone turned up a few times. The CDR3 length is 14 residues. Germline assignment: CDR1 GTSNPN and CDR2 SVGIG (reference sequence). Deletions cut 0 bases from V and 5 bases from J, with 14 bases between. Per the original data handling: Researchers report that nucleated cell counts were estimated from reference gene primer amplification. The method was immunoSEQ multiplex PCR; TCRdb's version includes in-frame clones alone and lacks a portion of them. That table furnishes V, J and clone size, whereas the DNA furnished D and trimming. The sample holds 100,000 to 150,000 clones; around 81% are singletons and the top ten take 3.5% to 4.5%.

Sequencing was performed on peripheral blood. This sequence originates from a woman aged 50 to 65 with acute or convalescent COVID-19. This sequence joins TRBV30 and TRBJ2-7, with no clear D. CDR3 region: CAWSVLSSSNEQYF. The CDR3 DNA follows: TGTGCCTGGAGTGTCTTGTCCAGTTCGAACGAGCAGTACTTC.